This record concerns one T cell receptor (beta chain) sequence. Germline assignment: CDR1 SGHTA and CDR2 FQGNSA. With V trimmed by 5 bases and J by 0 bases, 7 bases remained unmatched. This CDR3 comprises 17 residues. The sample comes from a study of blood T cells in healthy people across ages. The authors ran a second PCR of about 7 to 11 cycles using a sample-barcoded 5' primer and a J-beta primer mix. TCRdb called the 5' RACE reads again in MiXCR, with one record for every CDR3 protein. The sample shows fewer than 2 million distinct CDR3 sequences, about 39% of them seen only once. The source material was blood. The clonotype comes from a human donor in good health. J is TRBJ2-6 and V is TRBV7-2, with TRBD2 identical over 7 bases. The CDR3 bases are TGTGCCAGCAGCCCCAACGGGGGGAACTCTGGGGCCAACGTCCTGACTTTC. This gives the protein CASSPNGGNSGANVLTF.